What follows are 28 T cell receptor beta chains derived from one specimen sequenced in a study of blood T cell repertoires in COVID-19. Repertoires were generated with immunoSEQ multiplex PCR, while TCRdb's copy carries only in-frame clones and drops some. Among 100,000 to 120,000 clones listed, around 83% were seen once. Specimen: peripheral blood. The origin of the receptors is a woman aged 70-85 years with acute or convalescent COVID-19.

This chain links TRBV7-2 with TRBJ2-1, with D possibly TRBD2 on 5 matching bases. Germline CDR1 reads SGHTA; CDR2 reads FQGNSA. The CDR3 has 13 amino acids. V lost 4 bases and J lost 10, with 14 bases in between. CDR3 in amino acids: CASSYQRVGEQFF. DNA for the CDR3: TGTGCCAGCAGCTACCAGAGGGTTGGCGAGCAGTTCTTC.

This clone turned up a few times. The rearrangement uses TRBV27 and TRBJ1-1; 8 nucleotides line up with TRBD1. The trim removed 5 bases at V and 8 bases at J, leaving 4 bases unmatched. The CDR3 length is 12 residues. Looked up from germline, CDR1 is MNHEY and CDR2 is SMNVEV (reference sequence). The CDR3 coding sequence is TGTGCCAGCAGTCTAAGGACAGGGGAAGCTTTCTTT. Amino acid sequence: CASSLRTGEAFF.

The rearrangement joins TRBV6-6 to TRBJ1-1; D gene ambiguous. CDR3 length equals 15 residues. Per germline, CDR1 MNHNY and CDR2 SVGAGI (reference sequence). V was cut by 2 bases and J by 6 bases, with 16 bases left in between. The CDR3 bases are TGTGCCAGCAGTTACCCACGTACAGACCGCTCTGAAGCTTTCTTT. Its protein product is CASSYPRTDRSEAFF.

The chain links TRBV6-2 or TRBV6-3 to TRBJ2-7, with D unresolved. This CDR3 is 13 amino acids long. With 6 bases removed from V and 4 bases from J, the gap between germline ends came to 13 bases. Germline CDR1 and CDR2: MNHEY and SVGEGT. CDR3 protein: CASSNSWQYEQYV. DNA of the CDR3: TGTGCCAGCAGCAATTCTTGGCAATACGAGCAGTACGTC.

The chain uses TRBV6-6 and TRBJ1-3; 9 bases agree with TRBD1. The CDR3 has 13 amino acids. CDR1 is MNHNY, CDR2 SVGAGI, per germline (reference sequence). V lost 5 bases and J lost 7; bases outside the gene matches: 3. The CDR3 region is CASSEDRGNTIYF. CDR3 coding DNA: TGTGCCAGCAGTGAGGACAGGGGCAACACCATATATTTT.

The chain carries TRBV6-5 and TRBJ2-5; the match to TRBD1 covers 9 bases. The V segment lost 0 bases and the J segment 4 bases; nucleotides outside the gene matches: 3. Germline-derived CDR1 and CDR2 are MNHEY and SVGAGI. The CDR3 has 15 residues. The CDR3 DNA reads as TGTGCCAGCAGTTACTCGGGGACAGGGCTAGAGACCCAGTACTTC. As protein: CASSYSGTGLETQYF.

The J gene is TRBJ2-7, the V gene TRBV5-1, with TRBD2 as a possible D gene (5 bases). V was pared by 7 bases and J by 5 bases, with 19 bases between. This CDR3 has 14 residues. CDR1 SGHRS and CDR2 YFSETQ come from the germline V gene. The CDR3 region has the DNA TGCGCCAGCCCTGTGGTGGAAGAGGGCCACGAGCAGTACTTC. As protein: CASPVVEEGHEQYF.

The chain has TRBV28 and TRBJ2-6; weak D call: TRBD1 (6 bases). Germline CDR1 is MDHEN and CDR2 is SYDVKM. V was shortened by 2 bases and J by 2 bases, with 7 bases between the two germline ends. CDR3 length: 15 residues. CDR3 in amino acids: CASSLTGTGANVLTF. CDR3 coding DNA: TGTGCCAGCAGTTTAACAGGGACTGGGGCCAACGTCCTGACTTTC.

The rearrangement uses TRBV18 and TRBJ1-1; 7 bases agree with TRBD1. This CDR3 has 14 residues. V lost 3 bases, J lost 2 bases, and 3 bases stayed unmatched. Germline V lookup: CDR1 KGHSH, CDR2 LQKENI. CDR3 amino acids: CASSPRDRNTEAFF. The DNA of the CDR3 is TGTGCCAGCTCACCTCGGGACAGAAACACTGAAGCTTTCTTT.

This clone was detected a few times. The chain is built from TRBV15 and TRBJ1-6; no clear D gene. CDR3 length: 12 residues. V lost 4 bases and J 7 bases, leaving 5 bases between the germline ends. The V gene's germline CDR1 is LNHNV and CDR2 YYDKDF (reference sequence). The CDR3 coding sequence is TGTGCCACCAGCAAGGAGAATTCACCCCTCCACTTT. Protein product: CATSKENSPLHF.

In regard to this clone: Within the sample, other DNA sequences also encode this same CDR3. The chain uses TRBV6-5 and TRBJ2-4; TRBD2 is a possible D gene (5 bases). The germline V and J ends were trimmed by 0 bases and 5 bases, with 8 bases remaining between them. CDR3 length: 14 residues. CDR1 MNHEY and CDR2 SVGAGI come from the germline V gene. Here the CDR3 reads CASSYSAGENIQYF. In nucleotides, the CDR3 is TGTGCCAGCAGTTACTCAGCCGGGGAAAACATTCAGTACTTC.

The rearrangement links TRBV18 to TRBJ1-2; 7 nucleotides line up with TRBD1. V was clipped by 7 bases and J by 0 bases; unmatched bases: 8. The CDR3 extends over 15 amino acids. Germline V gene data show CDR1 as KGHSH and CDR2 as LQKENI. The CDR3 is CASFLEGAANYGYTF. The CDR3 DNA is TGTGCCAGCTTCCTTGAGGGGGCTGCTAACTATGGCTACACCTTC.

The rearrangement links TRBV28 to TRBJ2-2; the match to TRBD1 covers 8 bases. Germline CDR1 reads MDHEN; CDR2 reads SYDVKM. The CDR3 totals 20 residues. J gave up 4 bases and V 2 bases, and 18 bases lay outside the gene matches. The CDR3 sequence: CASSLGGEWGRTGPTGELFF. CDR3 bases: TGTGCCAGCAGTTTAGGTGGTGAATGGGGAAGGACAGGGCCCACCGGGGAGCTGTTTTTT. The complete variable domain, with remaining parts taken from reference TRBV28 and TRBJ2-2, reads DVKVTQSSRYLVKRTGEKVFLECVQDMDHENMFWYRQDPGLGLRLIYFSYDVKMKEKGDIPEGYSVSREKKERFSLILESASTNQTSMYLCASSLGGEWGRTGPTGELFFGEGSRLTVL.

This clone was found a few times. This chain joins TRBV5-1 and TRBJ2-7; maybe TRBD2 (5 bases). The CDR3 runs 15 residues. Between the trimmed V and J ends, which lost 0 bases and 1 base, there was a span of 11 bases. From germline, CDR1 is SGHRS and CDR2 YFSETQ. CDR3 coding DNA: TGCGCCAGCAGCTTGGAGGCTAGCTGGTCCTACGAGCAGTACTTC. Translating it yields CASSLEASWSYEQYF.

The J gene is TRBJ2-1, the V gene TRBV7-3; TRBD2 matches at 10 bases. The V gene's germline CDR1 is SGHTA and CDR2 FQGTGA. This CDR3 is built from 15 residues. V shed 3 bases and J 9 bases; nucleotides not matched to a gene: 8. The CDR3 DNA is TGTGCCAGCAGCTTCTCTAGCGGGGGAGGAGTTGAGCAGTTCTTC. Translating it yields CASSFSSGGGVEQFF.

This clone was picked up one time. The gene calls are TRBV7-8 and TRBJ1-5; tentatively, D is TRBD1 (6 bases). The V end lost 1 base, the J end lost 4 bases, and 11 bases lay between the germline ends. CDR1 is SGHVS and CDR2 is FQNEAQ in the germline V gene. The CDR3 sequence is 15 residues long. The CDR3 spells CASSLVAGENQPQHF. DNA of the CDR3: TGTGCCAGCAGCTTAGTGGCAGGGGAGAATCAGCCCCAGCATTTT.

This clone was detected only once. The chain links TRBV5-6 to TRBJ1-1; 7 bases match TRBD1. The germline gives CDR1 SGHDT, CDR2 YYEEEE. The length of the CDR3 is 16 residues. The junction had 7 bases not matched to a gene; V was cut back by 2 bases and J by 0 bases. The CDR3 DNA reads TGTGCCAGCAGCTTACAGGGGCTACCTTTGAACACTGAAGCTTTCTTT. The encoded protein is CASSLQGLPLNTEAFF.

The CDR3 is CASSLGRLTVPGELFF. CDR3 in DNA: TGTGCCAGCAGCTTGGGCCGCCTCACAGTCCCGGGGGAACTGTTTTTT. V usage is TRBV5-6 and J usage is TRBJ1-4; a weak D match, TRBD1 (5 bases). CDR3 length: 16 amino acids. Germline V gives CDR1 SGHDT, CDR2 YYEEEE. V shed 0 bases and J shed 12 bases, with 21 bases lying between them.

The chain employs TRBV7-9 and TRBJ2-2, with 7 positions matching TRBD2. V trimming: 4 bases; J trimming: 6 bases; junction bases outside the gene matches: 14. The CDR3 consists of 17 residues. Looked up from germline, CDR1 is SEHNR and CDR2 is FQNEAQ (reference sequence). CDR3 residues: CASSYPGVWEGPGELFF. The DNA for the CDR3 is TGTGCCAGCAGCTATCCCGGTGTGTGGGAGGGCCCCGGGGAGCTGTTTTTT.

The chain combines TRBV4-1 with TRBJ1-4, with D possibly matching TRBD1 (5 bases). The V and J ends lost 3 bases and 10 bases respectively, with 9 bases between them. Germline V gene sequence: CDR1 MGHRA, CDR2 YSYEKL. CDR3 length: 12 residues. For the CDR3, the DNA is TGCGCCAGCAGCCAGGGGGGTAGAAAACTGTTTTTT. Translation gives CASSQGGRKLFF.

In its sample, this clone was seen a few times. The chain recombines TRBV10-3 with TRBJ1-3; 8 nucleotides line up with TRBD1. The CDR3 sequence is 13 residues long. Per the germline V gene, CDR1 is ENHRY and CDR2 is SYGVKD. Trimming cost V 6 bases and J 4 bases; bases outside gene matches: 2. DNA for the CDR3: TGTGCCATCAGGGACAGGGACGGAAACACCATATATTTT. Its protein product is CAIRDRDGNTIYF.

This chain joins TRBV7-9 and TRBJ1-3; tentative D call: TRBD1 (6 bases). Germline lookup yields CDR1 SEHNR and CDR2 FQNEAQ (reference sequence). The CDR3 consists of 16 residues. V was cut by 5 bases and J by 8 bases, with 22 bases left in between. CDR3 DNA: TGTGCCAGCAGCCCCCGCCATTGGGGCAGGGGACACACCATATATTTT. Residues: CASSPRHWGRGHTIYF.

The rearrangement uses TRBV19 and TRBJ1-2, with a tentative D call TRBD1 (5 bases). The CDR3 contains 14 residues. Germline V gene data show CDR1 as LNHDA and CDR2 as SQIVND (reference sequence). V was pared by 3 bases and J by 5 bases, with 13 bases between. The CDR3 DNA reads as TGTGCCAGTAGTATCCAGGGCCGTCAGTATGGCTACACCTTC. Translated, it gives CASSIQGRQYGYTF. The full variable domain, with the rest looked up from reference TRBV19 and TRBJ1-2, is DGGITQSPKYLFRKEGQNVTLSCEQNLNHDAMYWYRQDPGQGLRLIYYSQIVNDFQKGDIAEGYSVSREKKESFPLTVTSAQKNPTAFYLCASSIQGRQYGYTFGSGTRLTVV.

The rearrangement joins TRBV30 to TRBJ1-6; 9 bases are shared with TRBD1. J gave up 9 bases and V 1 base, and 4 bases lay outside the gene matches. The CDR3 is 14 amino acids. Germline V gives CDR1 GTSNPN, CDR2 SVGIG (reference sequence). Here the CDR3 reads CAWSETGGSSPLHF. The CDR3 DNA reads as TGTGCCTGGAGTGAGACAGGGGGGAGTTCACCCCTCCACTTT.

This clone has a single count. The chain links TRBV27 to TRBJ2-2, with 9 bases fitting TRBD2. With V trimmed by 5 bases and J by 6 bases, 7 bases remained unmatched. The germline V gene has CDR1 MNHEY and CDR2 SMNVEV (reference sequence). The length of the CDR3 is 15 residues. The CDR3 bases are TGTGCCAGCAGTCCTATAGCGGGGGTGGCCGGGGAGCTGTTTTTT. This gives the protein CASSPIAGVAGELFF.

The rearrangement uses TRBV30 and TRBJ1-6, with 9 bases that match TRBD1. CDR1 is GTSNPN, CDR2 SVGIG, per germline (reference sequence). Trimming removed 2 bases from V and 7 bases from J; junction bases left unmatched: 3. This CDR3 is built from 14 residues. The CDR3 protein is CAWSTDRGNSPLHF. CDR3 nucleotides: TGTGCCTGGAGTACGGACAGGGGCAATTCACCCCTCCACTTT.

This chain connects TRBV2 to TRBJ2-3; D not resolved. The V and J ends lost 6 bases and 0 bases respectively, with 10 bases between them. Germline V gives CDR1 SNHLY, CDR2 FYNNEI. The CDR3 runs to 14 residues. For the CDR3, the DNA is TGTGCCAGCAGGCGAGGCCCTAGCACAGATACGCAGTATTTT. Its protein is CASRRGPSTDTQYF. Complete variable domain (other parts from reference TRBV2 and TRBJ2-3): EPEVTQTPSHQVTQMGQEVILRCVPISNHLYFYWYRQILGQKVEFLVSFYNNEISEKSEIFDDQFSVERPDGSNFTLKIRSTKLEDSAMYFCASRRGPSTDTQYFGPGTRLTVL.

The CDR3 DNA reads as TGTGCCAGCAGCCAAGGAACAGGGGCGAACACTGAAGCTTTCTTT. Translating it yields CASSQGTGANTEAFF. The gene calls are TRBV3-1 (or the pseudogene TRBV3-2) and TRBJ1-1, with TRBD1 identical over 7 bases. The V segment lost 1 base and the J segment 1 base; nucleotides outside the gene matches: 3. The CDR3 covers 15 residues. The germline CDR1 and CDR2 sequences are LGHDT and YNNKEL (reference sequence).